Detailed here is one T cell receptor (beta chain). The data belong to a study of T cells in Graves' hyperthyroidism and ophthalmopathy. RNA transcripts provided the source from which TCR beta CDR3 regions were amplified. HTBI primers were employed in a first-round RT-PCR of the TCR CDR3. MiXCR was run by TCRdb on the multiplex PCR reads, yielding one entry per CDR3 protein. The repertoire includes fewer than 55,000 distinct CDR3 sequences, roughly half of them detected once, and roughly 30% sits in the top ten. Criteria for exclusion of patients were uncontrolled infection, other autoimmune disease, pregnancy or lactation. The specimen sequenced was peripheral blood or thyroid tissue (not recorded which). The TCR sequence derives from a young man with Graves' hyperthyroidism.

CDR3 coding DNA: TGTGCCAGCAGCATTGGACAGGGGGCGAACTATGGCTACACCTTC. Translated, it gives CASSIGQGANYGYTF. The chain couples TRBV11-2 to TRBJ1-2; 11 bases match TRBD1. With V trimmed by 5 bases and J by 2 bases, 4 bases remained unmatched. Germline V gene data show CDR1 as SGHAT and CDR2 as FQNNGV. The CDR3 contains 15 residues.